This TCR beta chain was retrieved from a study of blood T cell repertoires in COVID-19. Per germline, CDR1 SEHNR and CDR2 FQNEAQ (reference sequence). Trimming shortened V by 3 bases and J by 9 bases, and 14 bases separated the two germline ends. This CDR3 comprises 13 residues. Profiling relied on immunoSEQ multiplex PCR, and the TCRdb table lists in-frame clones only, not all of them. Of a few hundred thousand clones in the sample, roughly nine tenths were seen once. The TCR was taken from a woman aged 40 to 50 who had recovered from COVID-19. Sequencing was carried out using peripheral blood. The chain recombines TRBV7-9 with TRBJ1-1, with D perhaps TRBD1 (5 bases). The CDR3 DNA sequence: TGTGCCAGCAGCTTCCGGACGGGGGAGAAAGCTTTCTTT. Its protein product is CASSFRTGEKAFF.